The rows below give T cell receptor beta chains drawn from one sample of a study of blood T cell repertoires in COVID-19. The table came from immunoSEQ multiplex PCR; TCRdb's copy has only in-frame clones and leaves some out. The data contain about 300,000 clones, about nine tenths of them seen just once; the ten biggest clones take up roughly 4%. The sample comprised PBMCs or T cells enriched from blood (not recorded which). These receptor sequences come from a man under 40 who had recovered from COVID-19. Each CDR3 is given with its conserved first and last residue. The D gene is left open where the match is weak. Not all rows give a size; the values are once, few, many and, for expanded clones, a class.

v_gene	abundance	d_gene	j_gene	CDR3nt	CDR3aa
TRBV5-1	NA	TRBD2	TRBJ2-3	TGCGCCAGCAGCTTGGGGACTAGCGGGAGCACAGATACGCAGTATTTT	CASSLGTSGSTDTQYF
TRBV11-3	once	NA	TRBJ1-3	TGTGCCAGCAGCCAACAGGGTCTCTCTGGAAACACCATATATTTT	CASSQQGLSGNTIYF
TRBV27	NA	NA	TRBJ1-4	TGTGCCAGCAGTTTATCGAGCGGGGTTGAAAAACTGTTTTTT	CASSLSSGVEKLFF
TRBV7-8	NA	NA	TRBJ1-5	TGTGCCAGCAGCCCCTTCCCAGTGAGCAATCAGCCCCAGCATTTT	CASSPFPVSNQPQHF
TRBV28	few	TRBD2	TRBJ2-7	TGTGCCAGCAGTTCACCCGGGCTAGCGGGGGGGGACTACGAGCAGTACTTC	CASSSPGLAGGDYEQYF
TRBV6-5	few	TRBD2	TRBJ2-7	TGTGCCAGCAGTTACGAAGCGGGAGGGGGAGAGCAGTACTTC	CASSYEAGGGEQYF
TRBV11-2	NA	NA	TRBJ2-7	TGTGCCAGCAGCTTATTGGGGCAGGCGATTGGCGAGCAGTACTTC	CASSLLGQAIGEQYF
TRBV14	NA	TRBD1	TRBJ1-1	TGTGCCAGCAGCCAGGGACAGGCTGGGGGGTCAGGATTCTTT	CASSQGQAGGSGFF
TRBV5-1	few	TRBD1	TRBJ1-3	TGCGCCAGCAGCTTGGTAGCGACAGGGGGCTCTGGAAACACCATATATTTT	CASSLVATGGSGNTIYF
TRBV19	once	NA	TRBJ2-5	TGTGCCAGTAGTCACTTCCAGGCGCTCCAAGAGACCCAGTACTTC	CASSHFQALQETQYF
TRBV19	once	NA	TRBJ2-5	TGTGCCAGTAGTATACTGGGAGAGGAGACCCAGTACTTC	CASSILGEETQYF
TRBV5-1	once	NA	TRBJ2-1	TGCGCCAGCAGCTCCTCGAGGACAACGCGGAATGAGCAGTTCTTC	CASSSSRTTRNEQFF
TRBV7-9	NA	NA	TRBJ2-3	TGTGCCAGCAGCTCCGTACAGGGGGGGACAGATACGCAGTATTTT	CASSSVQGGTDTQYF
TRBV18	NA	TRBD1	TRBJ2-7	TGTGCCAGCTCACCACGACAGGGATATCGACACGAGCAGTACTTC	CASSPRQGYRHEQYF
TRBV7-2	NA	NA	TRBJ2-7	TGTGCCAGCAGCCCGAACCGACTAACCCCTTACGAGCAGTACTTC	CASSPNRLTPYEQYF
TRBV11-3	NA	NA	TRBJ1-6	TGTGCCAGCACCCGTCGAGGCTCACCCCTCCACTTT	CASTRRGSPLHF
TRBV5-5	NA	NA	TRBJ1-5	TGTGCCAGCAGCTTGGCCGGCGGTTATAGCAATCAGCCCCAGCATTTT	CASSLAGGYSNQPQHF
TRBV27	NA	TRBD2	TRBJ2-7	TGTGCCAGCACCGCAGGGGCCTTGACTAGCGGGAGAGGGGAGCAGTACTTC	CASTAGALTSGRGEQYF
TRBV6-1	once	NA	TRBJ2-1	TGTGCCAGCAGTGAATTTCCAGCCCAGGGGCAGTTCTTC	CASSEFPAQGQFF
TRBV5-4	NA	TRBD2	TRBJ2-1	TGTGCCAGCAGCGGACGGGGGGGCAATGAGCAGTTCTTC	CASSGRGGNEQFF
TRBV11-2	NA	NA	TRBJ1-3	TGTGCCAGCAGCTTAAGAGGGGGAGCTGGAAACACCATATATTTT	CASSLRGGAGNTIYF
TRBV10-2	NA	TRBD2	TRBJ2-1	TGCGCCAGCAGCTATACGATGACTAGCGGGGGCGATGAGCAGTTCTTC	CASSYTMTSGGDEQFF
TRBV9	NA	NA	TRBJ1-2	TGTGCCAGCAGCGCCCAGGATGGGGGGGAACCGGGGAAAGGCTACACCTTC	CASSAQDGGEPGKGYTF
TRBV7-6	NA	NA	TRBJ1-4	TGTGCCAGCATCCCCTTTTCGACCTCGGGGGATGAAAAACTGTTTTTT	CASIPFSTSGDEKLFF
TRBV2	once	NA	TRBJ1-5	TGTGCCAGCAGGGAACAGGGTTCGGGCAATCAGCCCCAGCATTTT	CASREQGSGNQPQHF
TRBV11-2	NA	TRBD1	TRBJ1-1	TGTGCCAGCAGCTTAGATCGGACAGGGTTGAACACTGAAGCTTTCTTT	CASSLDRTGLNTEAFF
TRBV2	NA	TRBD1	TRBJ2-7	TGTGCCAGCAGTGAAGGGGACAGGGGCTACGAGCAGTACTTC	CASSEGDRGYEQYF
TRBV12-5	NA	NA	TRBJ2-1	TGTGCTAGTGGTCCTTTTAGACCCCTCAGGAATGAGCAGTTCTTC	CASGPFRPLRNEQFF
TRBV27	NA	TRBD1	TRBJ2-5	TGTGCCAGCGGGGACAGGGTAGGCGAGACCCAGTACTTC	CASGDRVGETQYF
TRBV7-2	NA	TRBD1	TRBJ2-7	TGTGCCAGCAGCCCACGGACAGGGAGCACCGAGCAGTACTTC	CASSPRTGSTEQYF
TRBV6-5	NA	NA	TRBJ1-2	TGTGCCAGCAGTTACTCGGTAGGGGGTGGGTCCTATGGCTACACCTTC	CASSYSVGGGSYGYTF
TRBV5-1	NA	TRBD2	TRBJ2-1	TGCGCCAGCAGCTTGGCCGCGGGACTAGCGGGGCACAATGAGCAGTTCTTC	CASSLAAGLAGHNEQFF
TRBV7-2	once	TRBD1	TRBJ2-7	TGTGCCAGCAGCTCCGGGACAGGGGGGCTCTACGAGCAGTACTTC	CASSSGTGGLYEQYF
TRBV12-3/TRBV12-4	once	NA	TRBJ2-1	TGTGCCAGCAGTTCCAGCTCCTACAATGAGCAGTTCTTC	CASSSSSYNEQFF
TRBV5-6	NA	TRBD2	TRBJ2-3	TGTGCCAGCAGCTTGATCCAGCGGGGGATCACAGATACGCAGTATTTT	CASSLIQRGITDTQYF
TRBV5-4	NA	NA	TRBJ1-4	TGTGCCAGCAGCCTCCGGAAGGGGGTTGGTGAAAAACTGTTTTTT	CASSLRKGVGEKLFF
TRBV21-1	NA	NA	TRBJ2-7	TGTGCCAGCAGCAAAGACGATCACAGGGCCAGACCCTACGAGCAGTACTTC	CASSKDDHRARPYEQYF
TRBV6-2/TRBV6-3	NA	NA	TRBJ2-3	TGTGCCAGCAGTTACGGTGGGGAGTCAAGCACAGATACGCAGTATTTT	CASSYGGESSTDTQYF
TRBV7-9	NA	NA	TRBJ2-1	TGTGCCAGCAGCTTAGATTTCCTAGCGACCTACAATGAGCAGTTCTTC	CASSLDFLATYNEQFF
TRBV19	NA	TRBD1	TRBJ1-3	TGTGCCAGTACGGACAGGGCAGGCGGAAACACCATATATTTT	CASTDRAGGNTIYF
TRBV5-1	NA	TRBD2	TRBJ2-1	TGCGCCAGCAGCTTGGAAGCGGGGGGGCAGGATGAGCAGTTCTTC	CASSLEAGGQDEQFF
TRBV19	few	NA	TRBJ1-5	TGTGCCAGTAGTAGAGCGGCCCCTCTTCCTCAGCCCCAGCATTTT	CASSRAAPLPQPQHF
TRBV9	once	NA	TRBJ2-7	TGTGCCAGCAGCGTAGCCGGGGGTCAGTACGAGCAGTACTTC	CASSVAGGQYEQYF